Presented here are 27 T cell receptor beta chains from one specimen sequenced in a study of T cell changes during pregnancy in multiple sclerosis. Assay used: immunoSEQ multiplex PCR; TCRdb lists only in-frame clones, some missing. The sample lists about 40,000 clones, roughly 94% occurring once. Sample: peripheral blood, taken in the third trimester of pregnancy. The origin of the receptors is a female donor with multiple sclerosis, enrolled in a pregnancy study.

The J gene is TRBJ2-1, the V gene TRBV5-4; D unresolved. The CDR3 is 15 amino acids. Germline lookup yields CDR1 SGHNT and CDR2 YYREEE (reference sequence). The germline V and J ends were trimmed by 0 bases and 2 bases, with 9 bases remaining between them. CDR3 coding DNA: TGTGCCAGCAGCTTGGGGCGGCAGACCTACAATGAGCAGTTCTTC. Encoded protein: CASSLGRQTYNEQFF.

The chain employs TRBV5-4 and TRBJ1-4, with TRBD1 matching 9 bases. Losses at the gene ends were 5 bases for V and 8 bases for J; bases not matched to a gene: 10. This CDR3 region has 15 residues. Germline V gene sequence: CDR1 SGHNT, CDR2 YYREEE (reference sequence). CDR3 in DNA: TGTGCCAGCAGTTCAACGGGACAGGGAAAAGAAAAACTGTTTTTT. Translating gives CASSSTGQGKEKLFF.

The J gene is TRBJ2-3, the V gene TRBV28; TRBD1 is a possible D gene (5 bases). The CDR3 loop spans 15 amino acids. CDR1 is MDHEN and CDR2 is SYDVKM in the germline V gene. V lost 5 bases to trimming and J lost 4 bases, with 16 bases between them. The CDR3 spells CASSAGRVLADTQYF. DNA for the CDR3: TGTGCCAGCAGTGCCGGCAGGGTTCTGGCAGATACGCAGTATTTT.

The chain carries TRBV5-1 and TRBJ1-2, with D maybe TRBD1 (5 bases). The germline V gene encodes CDR1 SGHRS and CDR2 YFSETQ. The CDR3 sequence is 15 residues long. Trimming left V 0 bases short and J 6 bases short, with 15 bases between. In DNA form, the CDR3 reads TGCGCCAGCAGCTTGGTCCCAGGGTATGATGATGGCTACACCTTC. Its protein product is CASSLVPGYDDGYTF.

The chain joins TRBV4-3 to TRBJ2-3; D may be TRBD2 (5 bases). Between the trimmed V and J ends, which lost 4 bases and 2 bases, there was a span of 13 bases. This CDR3 has 15 amino acids. Germline CDR1 reads LGHNA; CDR2 reads YSLEER. The CDR3 DNA follows: TGCGCCAGCAGCCCCGTAAGCGGTGCCACAGATACGCAGTATTTT. Translation: CASSPVSGATDTQYF.

CDR3 in DNA: TGTGCCAGCAGAAGACTAGCGGGGGACTATGAGCAGTTCTTC. Encoded protein: CASRRLAGDYEQFF. The rearrangement links TRBV7-3 to TRBJ2-1, with 12 positions matching TRBD2. The CDR3 loop spans 14 amino acids. V was pared by 6 bases and J by 8 bases, with 5 bases of the junction left unmatched. Germline assignment: CDR1 SGHTA and CDR2 FQGTGA.

The rearrangement uses TRBV11-3 and TRBJ2-2, with D perhaps TRBD2 (7 bases). The germline V and J ends were trimmed by 0 bases and 5 bases, with 16 bases remaining between them. This CDR3 comprises 17 residues. Germline V gene lookup returns CDR1 SGHNT and CDR2 YENEEA. The CDR3 nucleotides are TGTGCCAGCAGCTTAGATCTAGGGGGGGCGAGGACCGGGGAGCTGTTTTTT. It encodes CASSLDLGGARTGELFF.

The gene calls are TRBV7-9 and TRBJ2-1; 7 bases line up with TRBD2. V shed 2 bases and J 10 bases; nucleotides not matched to a gene: 23. The CDR3 has 19 amino acids. Per germline, CDR1 SEHNR and CDR2 FQNEAQ (reference sequence). CDR3 sequence (DNA): TGTGCCAGCAGCTTATTCGGGAGCTCCGGGGGGTTCGTTGCTAGGGAGCAGTTCTTC. Protein: CASSLFGSSGGFVAREQFF.

The V and J genes are TRBV5-5 and TRBJ1-4; TRBD1 matches at 10 bases. The CDR3 consists of 18 residues. V was pared by 0 bases and J by 7 bases, with 12 bases of the junction left unmatched. CDR1 and CDR2 from the germline V gene are SGHKS and YYEKEE (reference sequence). CDR3 nucleotides: TGTGCCAGCAGCTTGGCCGGGACAGGGGTCCAACGGGGTGAAAAACTGTTTTTT. Translating it yields CASSLAGTGVQRGEKLFF.

The chain joins TRBV11-3 to TRBJ2-1, with a possible D match to TRBD2 (6 bases). V was trimmed by 1 base and J by 3 bases, leaving 7 bases between them. Per germline, CDR1 SGHNT and CDR2 YENEEA. CDR3 length equals 14 residues. The CDR3 reads CASSLAGDYNEQFF. CDR3 DNA sequence: TGTGCCAGCAGCTTAGCGGGGGACTACAATGAGCAGTTCTTC. The entire variable domain, with the rest obtained from reference TRBV11-3 and TRBJ2-1, is as follows: EAGVVQSPRYKIIEKKQPVAFWCNPISGHNTLYWYLQNLGQGPELLIRYENEEAVDDSQLPKDRFSAERLKGVDSTLKIQPAELGDSAVYLCASSLAGDYNEQFFGPGTRLTVL.

This clone appeared a single time. This chain joins TRBV2 and TRBJ2-6; D gene unclear. This CDR3 comprises 17 residues. Trimming removed 4 bases at V and 2 bases at J, with 15 bases between. Germline V gene sequence: CDR1 SNHLY, CDR2 FYNNEI. The chain's CDR3 is CASSVRSSLAGANVLTF. The CDR3 DNA sequence: TGTGCCAGCAGTGTCCGGTCATCCCTCGCTGGGGCCAACGTCCTGACTTTC.

The rearrangement links TRBV5-6 to TRBJ2-2; 9 nucleotides match TRBD2. The CDR3 covers 16 residues. Germline V gene lookup returns CDR1 SGHDT and CDR2 YYEEEE. The junction had 8 bases not matched to a gene; V was cut back by 3 bases and J by 5 bases. DNA of the CDR3: TGTGCCAGCAGCTCGTTAGCGGGAGTCGTGACCGGGGAGCTGTTTTTT. This sequence encodes CASSSLAGVVTGELFF.

V and J are TRBV19 and TRBJ1-1; D possibly corresponds to TRBD1 (5 bases). V was cut by 7 bases and J by 0 bases, with 18 bases left in between. Germline values: CDR1 LNHDA, CDR2 SQIVND (reference sequence). The CDR3 is 16 residues long. CDR3 DNA sequence: TGTGCCAGTATAAGGCGGGGTGGGGGGTTGAACACTGAAGCTTTCTTT. Amino acid sequence: CASIRRGGGLNTEAFF.

The rearrangement links TRBV27 to TRBJ2-5; TRBD1 might be the D (6 bases). This CDR3 is built from 15 residues. The germline V gene encodes CDR1 MNHEY and CDR2 SMNVEV (reference sequence). Trimming pared 8 bases from V and 5 bases from J, leaving 21 bases between. The CDR3 loop is CASHPYQTGWETQYF. The CDR3 nucleotides read TGTGCCAGCCACCCTTATCAAACAGGGTGGGAGACCCAGTACTTC.

The V call is TRBV7-9, the J call TRBJ1-4, with 7 bases that match TRBD1. V trimming: 5 bases; J trimming: 7 bases; junction bases outside the gene matches: 10. This CDR3 spans 15 amino acids. Germline lookup yields CDR1 SEHNR and CDR2 FQNEAQ (reference sequence). DNA for the CDR3: TGTGCCAGCAGCCAGACGGACAGGAAGGGTGAAAAACTGTTTTTT. The encoded protein is CASSQTDRKGEKLFF.

The CDR3, as DNA: TGTGCCAGCAGCTTAGGGGGCAGGAACACCGGGGAGCTGTTTTTT. The encoded protein is CASSLGGRNTGELFF. The V and J genes are TRBV11-3 and TRBJ2-2, with a possible D match to TRBD1 (5 bases). The CDR3 consists of 15 residues. Germline V gives CDR1 SGHNT, CDR2 YENEEA. Trimming cost V 1 base and J 1 base, with 7 bases left between them.

The chain joins TRBV7-9 to TRBJ1-1; 7 positions match TRBD1. The CDR3 totals 13 residues. In germline, CDR1 is SEHNR, CDR2 FQNEAQ (reference sequence). V lost 1 base and J lost 4; bases outside the gene matches: 0. The CDR3 protein is CASSLGQGTEAFF. Here the CDR3 DNA reads TGTGCCAGCAGCTTAGGACAGGGCACTGAAGCTTTCTTT.

The rearrangement links TRBV14 to TRBJ1-2; D not resolved. The germline V and J ends were trimmed by 2 bases and 7 bases, with 8 bases remaining between them. Germline values: CDR1 SGHDN, CDR2 FVKESK. CDR3 length: 12 residues. CDR3 residues: CASSQRGFGYTF. CDR3 nucleotides: TGTGCCAGCAGCCAACGAGGGTTTGGCTACACCTTC.

V usage is TRBV6-1 and J usage is TRBJ2-5; D perhaps matches TRBD1 (7 bases). This CDR3 contains 17 residues. The germline V gene encodes CDR1 MNHNS and CDR2 SASEGT. The ends were cut back, 0 bases at V and 2 bases at J, with 16 bases in the middle. CDR3 DNA: TGTGCCAGCAGTGAAGCGGGGGGCCGACAGGGACAAGAGACCCAGTACTTC. It translates to CASSEAGGRQGQETQYF.

This clone was seen a single time. The gene calls are TRBV7-2 and TRBJ2-1; 13 nucleotides align to TRBD2. Trimming took 1 base from V and 8 from J; bases not matched to a gene: 5. The CDR3 spans 16 residues. CDR1 and CDR2 from the germline V gene are SGHTA and FQGNSA. The CDR3 coding sequence is TGTGCCAGCAGCTTAGGGACTAGCGGGGGATCCCATGAGCAGTTCTTC. Translated: CASSLGTSGGSHEQFF.

The chain carries TRBV5-1 and TRBJ2-7, with 9 bases identical to TRBD1. V lost 4 bases and J lost 6; bases outside the gene matches: 5. The CDR3 sequence is 13 residues long. Per germline, CDR1 SGHRS and CDR2 YFSETQ. This chain's CDR3 is CASSATGGAEQYF. CDR3 nucleotides: TGCGCCAGCAGCGCAACAGGGGGCGCCGAGCAGTACTTC.

CDR3 nucleotides: TGTGCCAGCAGCTTAGGAAGCGGGGGGGCCCACGAGCAGTACTTC. Its translation is CASSLGSGGAHEQYF. V and J are TRBV7-9 and TRBJ2-7; TRBD2 matches 10 bases. V was clipped by 1 base and J by 5 bases; unmatched bases: 5. Looked up from germline, CDR1 is SEHNR and CDR2 is FQNEAQ (reference sequence). The CDR3 totals 15 residues.

The chain recombines TRBV5-4 with TRBJ2-7; 8 bases are a match to TRBD1. The trim removed 2 bases at V and 9 bases at J, leaving 13 bases unmatched. Germline V lookup: CDR1 SGHNT, CDR2 YYREEE (reference sequence). The CDR3 has 15 amino acids. CDR3: CASSFGGQGIGGQYF. The CDR3 coding sequence is TGTGCCAGCAGCTTCGGAGGACAGGGAATAGGCGGGCAGTACTTC.

The chain recombines TRBV6-1 with TRBJ2-3; TRBD2 aligns across 9 bases. Trimming at V came to 3 bases and at J to 4 bases, leaving 11 bases not matched to a gene. This CDR3 comprises 17 residues. Per the germline V gene, CDR1 is MNHNS and CDR2 is SASEGT. DNA of the CDR3: TGTGCCAGCAGTGACCGTACGGCGGGGGGGCCCTCAGATACGCAGTATTTT. Protein product: CASSDRTAGGPSDTQYF.

The chain links TRBV6-6 to TRBJ2-1, with 9 bases identical to TRBD2. This CDR3 region has 15 residues. Trimming removed 6 bases from V and 0 bases from J; junction bases left unmatched: 3. CDR1 is MNHNY and CDR2 is SVGAGI in the germline V gene (reference sequence). CDR3 sequence (DNA): TGTGCCAGCAGCTTTAGCGGGAGCTCCTACAATGAGCAGTTCTTC. Translated: CASSFSGSSYNEQFF.

The table lists this clone with a count of one. This chain joins TRBV9 and TRBJ2-7; D perhaps matches TRBD2 (5 bases). Trimming stripped 4 bases from V and 6 bases from J, with 14 bases between. The CDR3 extends over 13 amino acids. CDR1 and CDR2 from the germline V gene are SGDLS and YYNGEE. CDR3 sequence reads: CASSREPTSEQYF. In DNA form, the CDR3 reads TGTGCCAGCAGCCGGGAACCCACGTCCGAGCAGTACTTC.

The J gene is TRBJ2-5, the V gene TRBV12-5; a possible D gene is TRBD1 (6 bases). Trimming left V 3 bases short and J 2 bases short, with 16 bases between. The CDR3 is 16 residues long. Germline loops: CDR1 LGHNT, CDR2 FRNRAP. Here the CDR3 DNA reads TGTGCTAGTGGTTTAGGGTCAGGGGCTGATCAAGAGACCCAGTACTTC. This codes for CASGLGSGADQETQYF.